Here is one TCR beta chain with its context. The target antigen is unknown. The CDR3 runs 18 residues. Germline V gene data show CDR1 as LNHNV and CDR2 as YYDKDF (reference sequence). Trimming took off 0 bases at V and 1 base at J, with 17 bases between the two ends. The data stem from a study of T cell responses to AZD1222 COVID-19 vaccine. The assay was immunoSEQ multiplex PCR, and TCRdb's table has in-frame clones only and misses some. The sample holds approximately 170,000 clones; 92% are singletons and the top ten take about 1.1%. Study-level points and caveats: Without day 14 samples, only post-peak T cell repertoires were studied. Spike was spanned by vaccine-associated CD4 TCRs, with dominance at 160-218 and 743-854.

The receptor's source is an adult who received the AZD1222 COVID-19 vaccine. The sample consisted of peripheral blood, taken 28 days after the second AZD1222 dose. V gene TRBV15 combines with J gene TRBJ2-3; TRBD1 or TRBD2 may be the D gene (7 bases each). CDR3 protein: CATSRELRAGTGTDTQYF. CDR3 DNA sequence: TGTGCCACCAGCAGAGAACTTCGAGCGGGGACAGGCACAGATACGCAGTATTTT.